This TCR beta chain was sequenced in a study of T cells in Graves' hyperthyroidism and ophthalmopathy. About the research overall: Peripheral blood was collected at initial diagnosis, before any treatment. General study results and limits: Before onset, ophthalmopathy was predicted by the model a median around 6 months earlier. Most thyroid-expanded clonotypes above 0.001 were also found in blood.

Using RNA transcripts as the source, TCR beta CDR3 regions were amplified. Primed by the HTBI set, a first-round RT-PCR was run on the TCR CDR3. Each CDR3 protein is one row after TCRdb ran MiXCR on the multiplex PCR reads. The sample shows fewer than 600,000 distinct CDR3 sequences, approximately 15% of them seen only once. The CDR3 consists of 16 residues. Losses at the gene ends were 6 bases for V and 5 bases for J; bases not matched to a gene: 9. Notes on this clonotype: Its antigen is still unknown. This may stem from a read error, because a much larger clone lies one nucleotide away.

This receptor was identified in a young woman with Graves' hyperthyroidism. The chain uses TRBV12-3 or TRBV12-4 and TRBJ2-3, with 12 bases aligning to TRBD2. Sequenced material: blood. The CDR3 region has the DNA TGTGCCAGCAGGCGTGCTAGCGGGAGGGTTATAGATACGCAGTATTTT. This gives the protein CASRRASGRVIDTQYF.